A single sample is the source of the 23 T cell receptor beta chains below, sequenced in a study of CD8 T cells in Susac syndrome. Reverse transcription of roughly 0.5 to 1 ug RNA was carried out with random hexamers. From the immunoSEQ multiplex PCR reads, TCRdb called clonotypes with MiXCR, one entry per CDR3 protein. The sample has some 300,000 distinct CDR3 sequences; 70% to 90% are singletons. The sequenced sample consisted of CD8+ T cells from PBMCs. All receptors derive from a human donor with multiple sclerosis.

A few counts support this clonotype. The CDR3 loop is CASGERLAHNEQFF. DNA for the CDR3: TGTGCCAGCGGCGAAAGACTAGCACACAATGAGCAGTTCTTC. The V gene is TRBV7-2, the J gene TRBJ2-1; 7 bases agree with TRBD2. Germline trimming cut 8 bases from V and 5 bases from J; bases unmatched to any gene: 9. There are 14 residues in the CDR3. Per germline, CDR1 SGHTA and CDR2 FQGNSA.

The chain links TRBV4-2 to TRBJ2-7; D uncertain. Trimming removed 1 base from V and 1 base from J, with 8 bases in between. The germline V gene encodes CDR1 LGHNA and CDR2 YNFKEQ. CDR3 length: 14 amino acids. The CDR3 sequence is CASSQGWPSYEQYF. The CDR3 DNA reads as TGTGCCAGCAGCCAAGGCTGGCCTTCCTACGAGCAGTACTTC.

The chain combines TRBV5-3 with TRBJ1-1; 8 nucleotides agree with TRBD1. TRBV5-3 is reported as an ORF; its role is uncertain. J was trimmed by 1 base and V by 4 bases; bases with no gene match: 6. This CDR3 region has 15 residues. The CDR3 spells CARSHPQGANTEAFF. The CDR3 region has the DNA TGTGCCAGAAGCCATCCTCAGGGGGCGAACACTGAAGCTTTCTTT.

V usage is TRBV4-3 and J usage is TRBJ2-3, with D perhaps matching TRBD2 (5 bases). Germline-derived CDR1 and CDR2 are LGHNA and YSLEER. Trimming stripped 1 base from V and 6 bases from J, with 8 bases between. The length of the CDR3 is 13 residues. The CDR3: CASSQVWEDTQYF. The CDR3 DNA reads TGCGCCAGCAGCCAAGTCTGGGAGGATACGCAGTATTTT.

CDR3 DNA sequence: TGCAGCGTTGAAAATCTGGCCAGGGGCTGCGACGCGATTTCCTACGAGCAGTACTTC. Its protein is CSVENLARGCDAISYEQYF. The chain has TRBV29-1 and TRBJ2-7, with a tentative D call TRBD1 (6 bases). The germline V gene has CDR1 SQVTM and CDR2 ANQGSEA. The CDR3 spans 19 residues. V dropped 2 bases and J dropped 1 base, with 27 bases sitting between them.

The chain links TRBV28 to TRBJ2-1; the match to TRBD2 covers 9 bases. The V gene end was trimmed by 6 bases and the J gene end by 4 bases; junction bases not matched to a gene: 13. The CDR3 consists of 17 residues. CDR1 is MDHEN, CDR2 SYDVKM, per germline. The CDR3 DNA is TGTGCCAGCAGCCCTGATGCGACTAGCGGAGCATACAATGAGCAGTTCTTC. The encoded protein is CASSPDATSGAYNEQFF.

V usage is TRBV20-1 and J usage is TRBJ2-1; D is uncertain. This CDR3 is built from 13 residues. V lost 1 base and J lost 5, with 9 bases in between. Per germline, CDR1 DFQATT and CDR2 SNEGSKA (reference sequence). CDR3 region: CSARVPTNNEQFF. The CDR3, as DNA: TGCAGTGCTAGAGTCCCCACTAACAATGAGCAGTTCTTC.

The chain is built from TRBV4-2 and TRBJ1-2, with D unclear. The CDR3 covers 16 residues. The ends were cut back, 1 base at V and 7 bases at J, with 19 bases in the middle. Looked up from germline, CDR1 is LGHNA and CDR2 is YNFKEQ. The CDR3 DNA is TGTGCCAGCAGCCAAGTAAATAGGGAAAGAGTGCGTGGCTACACCTTC. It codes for CASSQVNRERVRGYTF.

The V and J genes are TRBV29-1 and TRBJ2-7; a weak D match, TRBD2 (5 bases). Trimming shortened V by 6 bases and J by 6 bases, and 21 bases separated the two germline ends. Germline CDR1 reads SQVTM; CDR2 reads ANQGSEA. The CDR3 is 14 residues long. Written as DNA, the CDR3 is TGCAGCGTCGAGGACGGGAACAGAGGCCCCGAGCAGTACTTC. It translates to CSVEDGNRGPEQYF.

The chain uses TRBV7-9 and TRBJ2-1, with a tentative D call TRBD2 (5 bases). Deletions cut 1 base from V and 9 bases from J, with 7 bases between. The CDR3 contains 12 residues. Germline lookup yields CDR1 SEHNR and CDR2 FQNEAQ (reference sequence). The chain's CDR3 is CASSLDAGEQFF. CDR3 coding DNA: TGTGCCAGCAGCTTAGACGCGGGTGAGCAGTTCTTC.

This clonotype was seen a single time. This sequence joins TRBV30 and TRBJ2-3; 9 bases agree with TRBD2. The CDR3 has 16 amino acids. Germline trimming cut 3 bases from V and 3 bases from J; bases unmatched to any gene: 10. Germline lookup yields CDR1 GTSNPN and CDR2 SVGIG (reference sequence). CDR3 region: CAWRIGAGGWTDTQYF. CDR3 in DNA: TGTGCCTGGAGAATCGGAGCGGGAGGATGGACAGATACGCAGTATTTT.

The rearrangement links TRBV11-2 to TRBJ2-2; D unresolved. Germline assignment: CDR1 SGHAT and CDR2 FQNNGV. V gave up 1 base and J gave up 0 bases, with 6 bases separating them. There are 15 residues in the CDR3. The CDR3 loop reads CASSLGAPNTGELFF. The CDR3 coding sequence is TGTGCCAGCAGCTTAGGTGCCCCGAACACCGGGGAGCTGTTTTTT.

The CDR3 sequence: CASSLHPINEQFF. Here the CDR3 DNA reads TGTGCCAGCAGCTTACACCCCATCAATGAGCAGTTCTTC. The chain uses TRBV13 and TRBJ2-1; no definite D call. The CDR3 covers 13 residues. The germline V gene encodes CDR1 PRHDT and CDR2 FYEKMQ (reference sequence). V was shortened by 2 bases and J by 6 bases, with 8 bases between the two germline ends.

The chain's CDR3 is CASSTNFELADQETQYF. The CDR3 DNA reads TGTGCCAGCAGCACAAATTTTGAACTAGCGGACCAAGAGACCCAGTACTTC. The V and J genes are TRBV28 and TRBJ2-5, with 8 positions matching TRBD2. The CDR3 runs 17 residues. CDR1 and CDR2 from the germline V gene are MDHEN and SYDVKM. The V and J ends lost 6 bases and 0 bases, in that order; junction bases with no gene match: 12.

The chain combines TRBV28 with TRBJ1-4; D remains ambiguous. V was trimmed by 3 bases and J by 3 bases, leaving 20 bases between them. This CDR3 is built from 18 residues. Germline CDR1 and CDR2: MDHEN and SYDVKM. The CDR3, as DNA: TGTGCCAGCAGTTTGGACCGGGTAAAAATGGGAGCTAATGAAAAACTGTTTTTT. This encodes CASSLDRVKMGANEKLFF.

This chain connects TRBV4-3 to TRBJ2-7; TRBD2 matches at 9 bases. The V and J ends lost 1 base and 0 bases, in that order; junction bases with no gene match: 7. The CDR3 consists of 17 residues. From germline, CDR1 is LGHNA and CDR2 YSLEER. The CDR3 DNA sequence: TGCGCCAGCAGCCAAGGGCTGACTAGCGGAAACTCCTACGAGCAGTACTTC. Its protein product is CASSQGLTSGNSYEQYF.

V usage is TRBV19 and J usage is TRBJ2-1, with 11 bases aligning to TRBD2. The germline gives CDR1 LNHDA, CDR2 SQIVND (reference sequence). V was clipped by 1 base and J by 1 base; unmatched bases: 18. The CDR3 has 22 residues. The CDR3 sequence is CASSIVVGASGRTSLSYNEQFF. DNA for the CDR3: TGTGCCAGTAGTATAGTCGTTGGGGCTAGCGGGAGGACCTCATTGTCCTACAATGAGCAGTTCTTC.

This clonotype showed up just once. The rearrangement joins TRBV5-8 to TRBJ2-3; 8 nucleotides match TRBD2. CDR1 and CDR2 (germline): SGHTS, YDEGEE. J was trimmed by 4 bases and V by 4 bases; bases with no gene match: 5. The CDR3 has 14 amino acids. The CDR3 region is CASSQAGEADTQYF. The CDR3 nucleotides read TGTGCCAGCAGCCAAGCGGGAGAGGCAGATACGCAGTATTTT.

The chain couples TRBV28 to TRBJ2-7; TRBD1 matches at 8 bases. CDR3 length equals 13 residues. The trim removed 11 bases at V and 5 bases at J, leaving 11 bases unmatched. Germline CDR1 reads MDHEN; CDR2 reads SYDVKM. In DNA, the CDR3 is TGTGCCGGGGGTGGAGACAGGGGCCACGAGCAGTACTTC. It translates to CAGGGDRGHEQYF.

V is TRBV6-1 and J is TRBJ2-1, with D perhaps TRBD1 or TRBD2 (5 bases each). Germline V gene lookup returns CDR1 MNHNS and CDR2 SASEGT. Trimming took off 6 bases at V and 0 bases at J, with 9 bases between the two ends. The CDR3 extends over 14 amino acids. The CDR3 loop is CASSPGTSYNEQFF. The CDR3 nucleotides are TGTGCCAGCAGCCCGGGGACCTCCTACAATGAGCAGTTCTTC.

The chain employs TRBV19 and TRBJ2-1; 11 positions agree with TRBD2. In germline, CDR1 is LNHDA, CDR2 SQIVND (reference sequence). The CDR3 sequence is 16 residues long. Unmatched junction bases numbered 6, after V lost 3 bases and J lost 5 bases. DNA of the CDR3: TGTGCCAGTAGTATCAGACTAGCGGGAATCGACAATGAGCAGTTCTTC. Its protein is CASSIRLAGIDNEQFF.

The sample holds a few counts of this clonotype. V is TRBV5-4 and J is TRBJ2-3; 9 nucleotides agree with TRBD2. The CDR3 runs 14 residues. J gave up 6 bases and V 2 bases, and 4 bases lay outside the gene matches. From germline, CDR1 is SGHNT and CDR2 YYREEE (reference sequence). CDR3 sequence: CASSFGGRADTQYF. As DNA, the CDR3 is TGTGCCAGCAGCTTCGGCGGGAGGGCCGATACGCAGTATTTT.

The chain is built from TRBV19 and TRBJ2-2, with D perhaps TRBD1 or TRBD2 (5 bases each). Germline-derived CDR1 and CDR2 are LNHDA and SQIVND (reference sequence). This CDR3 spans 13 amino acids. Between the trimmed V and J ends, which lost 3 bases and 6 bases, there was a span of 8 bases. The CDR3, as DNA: TGTGCCAGTAGTATCGTGGGACCCGGGGAGCTGTTTTTT. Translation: CASSIVGPGELFF.